The 17 T cell receptor beta chains below all came from one sample that was sequenced in a study of PD-1 blockade in classical Hodgkin lymphoma. TCRdb keeps only in-frame clones here, not all; method: immunoSEQ multiplex PCR. The sample contains 25,000 to 30,000 clones, around 82% of which appear only once. The patients all showed relapse after autologous stem cell transplantation, while their brentuximab vedotin exposure varied. Sequencing was performed on peripheral blood mononuclear cells (PBMCs), taken before the second cycle of nivolumab. The receptors were sampled from a human donor with classical Hodgkin lymphoma.

The count of this clone is one. The chain employs TRBV4-1 and TRBJ1-4; D is perhaps TRBD1 (5 bases). CDR1 MGHRA and CDR2 YSYEKL come from the germline V gene. There are 16 residues in the CDR3. Trimming cost V 4 bases and J 4 bases, with 16 bases left between them. The CDR3 reads CASSPLGLRFNEKLFF. The CDR3 DNA follows: TGCGCCAGCAGCCCCCTGGGGCTTAGGTTTAATGAAAAACTGTTTTTT.

The J gene is TRBJ1-4, the V gene TRBV19, with 8 bases fitting TRBD1. Trimming took 7 bases from V and 2 from J; bases not matched to a gene: 12. Germline lookup yields CDR1 LNHDA and CDR2 SQIVND (reference sequence). This CDR3 has 17 residues. DNA of the CDR3: TGTGCCAGTACCAACAGGGGGACAGTGCACACTAATGAAAAACTGTTTTTT. It translates to CASTNRGTVHTNEKLFF.

J is TRBJ2-1 and V is TRBV4-1; 14 bases match TRBD2. This CDR3 comprises 16 residues. V trimming: 2 bases; J trimming: 7 bases; junction bases outside the gene matches: 4. Germline lookup yields CDR1 MGHRA and CDR2 YSYEKL. CDR3 DNA sequence: TGCGCCAGCAGCCAACCGACTAGCGGGGGGGCAAATGAGCAGTTCTTC. It codes for CASSQPTSGGANEQFF.

This clone was seen once. V is TRBV6-4 and J is TRBJ1-2; D ambiguous. CDR1 and CDR2 (germline): MRHNA, SNTAGT. V lost 2 bases, J lost 4 bases, and 8 bases lay in between. This CDR3 comprises 13 residues. The CDR3 coding sequence is TGTGCCAGCAGTGACACAGTCGGCTATGGCTACACCTTC. Translation: CASSDTVGYGYTF.

J is TRBJ1-1 and V is TRBV2; D may be TRBD1 (5 bases). CDR3 length: 15 residues. V lost 10 bases to trimming and J lost 4 bases, with 22 bases between them. The germline CDR1 and CDR2 sequences are SNHLY and FYNNEI. In DNA form, the CDR3 reads TGTGCCACCTTCTATGACCGGGGGAGAAGCACTGAAGCTTTCTTT. Translated: CATFYDRGRSTEAFF.

The rearrangement joins TRBV5-1 to TRBJ1-4; the match to TRBD1 covers 9 bases. V shed 4 bases, J shed 8 bases, and the junction held 6 bases outside the gene matches. The CDR3 contains 14 residues. The germline V gene encodes CDR1 SGHRS and CDR2 YFSETQ. The CDR3 spells CASSGGQGSEKLFF. CDR3 bases: TGCGCCAGCAGCGGGGGACAGGGATCGGAAAAACTGTTTTTT.

The DNA for the CDR3 is TGTGCCAGCACTCCGGGACACAGCTCCTACAATGAGCAGTTCTTC. Protein sequence: CASTPGHSSYNEQFF. V is TRBV27 and J is TRBJ2-1; a weak D match, TRBD1 (6 bases). The CDR3 length is 15 residues. Germline-derived CDR1 and CDR2 are MNHEY and SMNVEV (reference sequence). The V end was cut by 7 bases, the J end by 0 bases, with 13 bases between.

CDR3 nucleotides: TGTGCCAGCAGTTCCCCTAAAACCGGCCCTCGGGGGTATGGCTACACCTTC. Translation: CASSSPKTGPRGYGYTF. The J gene is TRBJ1-2, the V gene TRBV28; D is perhaps TRBD1 (5 bases). Per germline, CDR1 MDHEN and CDR2 SYDVKM. The CDR3 contains 17 residues. V was pared by 4 bases and J by 5 bases, with 23 bases between.

This clone is medium-sized. V gene TRBV4-3 combines with J gene TRBJ1-6; no clear D gene. This CDR3 has 15 amino acids. Germline assignment: CDR1 LGHNA and CDR2 YSLEER. The V and J ends lost 0 bases and 3 bases respectively, with 6 bases between them. This CDR3 is CASSQEGSYNSPLHF. The CDR3 nucleotides are TGCGCCAGCAGCCAAGAGGGGAGCTATAATTCACCCCTCCACTTT.

The rearrangement links TRBV4-1 to TRBJ2-1, with D uncertain. This CDR3 is built from 16 residues. Trimming removed 0 bases at V and 4 bases at J, with 13 bases between. Germline V lookup: CDR1 MGHRA, CDR2 YSYEKL. In DNA, the CDR3 is TGCGCCAGCAGCCAAGACCCGGCAAGGGCATACAATGAGCAGTTCTTC. It is translated as CASSQDPARAYNEQFF.

The rearrangement links TRBV5-1 to TRBJ2-7, with a weak D call TRBD1 (6 bases). The V end was cut by 5 bases, the J end by 0 bases, with 9 bases between. Germline CDR1 and CDR2: SGHRS and YFSETQ. The CDR3 length is 13 residues. CDR3 residues: CASRQGSSYEQYF. In nucleotides, the CDR3 is TGCGCCAGCAGACAGGGTTCCTCCTACGAGCAGTACTTC.

A few counts support this clone. The V gene is TRBV28, the J gene TRBJ1-1; D perhaps matches TRBD1 (6 bases). This CDR3 comprises 14 residues. Germline CDR1 is MDHEN and CDR2 is SYDVKM. Trimming removed 7 bases from V and 1 base from J, with 13 bases in between. The CDR3, as DNA: TGTGCCAGCACCCCGGAGGGGGGGAACACTGAAGCTTTCTTT. It is translated as CASTPEGGNTEAFF.

The CDR3 sequence: CASSVVFGNYNEQFF. The CDR3 DNA reads TGTGCCAGCAGCGTAGTATTTGGGAACTACAATGAGCAGTTCTTC. V usage is TRBV9 and J usage is TRBJ2-1, with D unresolved. The CDR3 is 15 amino acids. V lost 0 bases, J lost 3 bases, and 10 bases lay in between. Per germline, CDR1 SGDLS and CDR2 YYNGEE.

V usage is TRBV4-3 and J usage is TRBJ2-7, with D possibly being TRBD1 or TRBD2 (5 bases each). CDR3 length: 15 amino acids. Trimming took off 3 bases at V and 2 bases at J, with 14 bases between the two ends. Germline V gives CDR1 LGHNA, CDR2 YSLEER. CDR3 amino acids: CASSQGTTGPYEQYF. In DNA form, the CDR3 reads TGCGCCAGCAGCCAGGGGACCACGGGCCCCTACGAGCAGTACTTC.

This chain uses TRBV2 with TRBJ1-4; a possible D gene is TRBD1 (6 bases). This CDR3 comprises 15 residues. The V gene's germline CDR1 is SNHLY and CDR2 FYNNEI. V lost 1 base to trimming and J lost 7 bases, with 13 bases between them. The CDR3 reads CASSEGLNRAEKLFF. CDR3 DNA: TGTGCCAGCAGTGAAGGTCTTAACAGGGCTGAAAAACTGTTTTTT.

The CDR3 is CASSGQSSGANVLTF. The CDR3 bases are TGTGCCAGCAGCGGACAGTCCTCTGGGGCCAACGTCCTGACTTTC. This sequence joins TRBV9 and TRBJ2-6, with D tentatively TRBD1 (5 bases). Trimming cost V 3 bases and J 0 bases, with 7 bases left between them. Germline V CDR1 and CDR2: SGDLS, YYNGEE. The CDR3 totals 15 residues.

The chain employs TRBV11-3 and TRBJ1-1; no clear D. Germline-derived CDR1 and CDR2 are SGHNT and YENEEA. The CDR3 length is 14 residues. Between the trimmed V and J ends, which lost 5 bases and 5 bases, there was a span of 15 bases. CDR3 residues: CASSQGSWGTEAFF. The CDR3 DNA follows: TGTGCCAGCAGCCAAGGGAGTTGGGGAACTGAAGCTTTCTTT.